This T cell receptor beta chain was identified during a study of blood T cell repertoires in COVID-19. Study-level background: Whether acute or convalescent, the COVID-19 samples came from the United States, Italy and Spain.

V lost 4 bases to trimming and J lost 6 bases, with 18 bases between them. The length of the CDR3 is 16 residues. The germline CDR1 and CDR2 sequences are KGHSH and LQKENI. Clones were sequenced by immunoSEQ multiplex PCR, and TCRdb holds only the in-frame ones, with some missing. The sample contains approximately 37,000 clones, about 90% of which appear only once. The sequence was collected from a human donor in a cohort sampled during active COVID-19. This chain joins TRBV18 and TRBJ2-2, with D perhaps matching TRBD1 (6 bases). Sequenced: peripheral blood. The CDR3 DNA follows: TGTGCCAGCTCACGGGTTCAGGGGAGTCAAGCCGGGGAGCTGTTTTTT. This gives the protein CASSRVQGSQAGELFF.